Listed here are 26 T cell receptor beta chains from one sample, sequenced in a study of T cell repertoires in cytomegalovirus infection. MiXCR, run by TCRdb on the reads, gives a single entry per CDR3 protein. The sample lists fewer than 300,000 distinct CDR3 sequences, roughly 24% occurring once. Material: PBMCs. These receptors originate from a human donor in good health (CMV status not recorded). Some clones in this sample may be carry-over from other donors' samples.

The rearrangement joins TRBV2 to TRBJ2-2; 7 positions agree with TRBD1. After removal of 6 bases from V and 5 bases from J, the junction contained 9 bases not matched to a gene. Germline V gene lookup returns CDR1 SNHLY and CDR2 FYNNEI. The CDR3 runs 15 residues. CDR3 nucleotides: TGTGCCAGCAGCCTCGTCGGCAGGGGGACCGGGGAGCTGTTTTTT. It translates to CASSLVGRGTGELFF. Based on the CDR3 plus reference TRBV2 and TRBJ2-2, the full variable domain is EPEVTQTPSHQVTQMGQEVILRCVPISNHLYFYWYRQILGQKVEFLVSFYNNEISEKSEIFDDQFSVERPDGSNFTLKIRSTKLEDSAMYFCASSLVGRGTGELFFGEGSRLTVL.

This clonotype has only a few counts. The chain has TRBV7-2 and TRBJ1-2; 8 bases agree with TRBD1. V lost 0 bases and J lost 13; bases outside the gene matches: 4. CDR3 size: 12 residues. Per the germline V gene, CDR1 is SGHTA and CDR2 is FQGNSA. For the CDR3, the DNA is TGTGCCAGCAGCTTAGCGGCAGGGGGCCGCACCTTC. Translated, it gives CASSLAAGGRTF.

The J gene is TRBJ2-2, the V gene TRBV7-6, with 9 bases that match TRBD2. Germline CDR1 reads SGHVS; CDR2 reads FNYEAQ. J was trimmed by 7 bases and V by 2 bases; bases with no gene match: 2. CDR3 length equals 14 residues. In DNA, the CDR3 is TGTGCCAGCAGCTTATCTAGCGGGAACGGGGAGCTGTTTTTT. Translation gives CASSLSSGNGELFF.

The CDR3 nucleotides are TGCGCCAGCAGCCGCCAGGACGGGCCTAACTATGGCTACACCTTC. This translates into CASSRQDGPNYGYTF. This sequence joins TRBV4-1 and TRBJ1-2; no firm D call. From germline, CDR1 is MGHRA and CDR2 YSYEKL. This CDR3 comprises 15 residues. V was pared by 4 bases and J by 0 bases, with 12 bases between.

The J gene is TRBJ2-7, the V gene TRBV6-5; weak D call: TRBD1 (6 bases). This CDR3 spans 15 amino acids. The V and J ends lost 6 bases and 3 bases respectively, with 18 bases between them. CDR1 and CDR2 (germline): MNHEY, SVGAGI. The CDR3 DNA reads TGTGCCAGCAGCCGAAACGGACAGCCGAACTACGAGCAGTACTTC. Translation: CASSRNGQPNYEQYF.

As to this clonotype: One end of the junction fails to match germline, which may point to a read error. The rearrangement links TRBV7-9 to TRBJ2-3, with 10 bases lining up with TRBD1. Germline V lookup: CDR1 SEHNR, CDR2 FQNEAQ (reference sequence). The CDR3 is made up of 12 amino acids. The CDR3 loop is CAGQGGTDTQYF. As DNA, the CDR3 is TGTGCCGGACAGGGGGGCACGGATACGCAGTATTTT.

Details on this clonotype: A single base separates this from a much larger clone, so it may be a read error. The chain recombines TRBV7-2 with TRBJ2-7, with unresolved D. V shed 5 bases and J shed 5 bases, with 10 bases lying between them. CDR1 and CDR2 (germline): SGHTA, FQGNSA. CDR3 length: 12 amino acids. The CDR3 region has the DNA TGTGCCAGCAGCCCCCCAGCCCACGAGCAGTACTTC. Encoded protein: CASSPPAHEQYF. Together with reference TRBV7-2 and TRBJ2-7, the CDR3 gives the full variable domain: GAGVSQSPSNKVTEKGKDVELRCDPISGHTALYWYRQSLGQGLEFLIYFQGNSAPDKSGLPSDRFSAERTGGSVSTLTIQRTQQEDSAVYLCASSPPAHEQYFGPGTRLTVT.

This clonotype was counted a few times. The chain is built from TRBV20-1 and TRBJ2-7; TRBD1 matches at 9 bases. V shed 2 bases and J 2 bases; nucleotides not matched to a gene: 4. The CDR3 has 14 residues. Per germline, CDR1 DFQATT and CDR2 SNEGSKA (reference sequence). CDR3 sequence (DNA): TGCAGTGCTAGAAAGGGACAGGGAGCCTACGAGCAGTACTTC. Encoded protein: CSARKGQGAYEQYF.

This clonotype has a count of ten or more. V usage is TRBV7-8 and J usage is TRBJ1-1; D unresolved. Germline V CDR1 and CDR2: SGHVS, FQNEAQ. V lost 1 base, J lost 7 bases, and 10 bases lay in between. CDR3 length equals 13 residues. The CDR3 region has the DNA TGTGCCAGCAGCTTAGGGCGGGGTAATGAAGCTTTCTTT. It codes for CASSLGRGNEAFF.

Many counts were recorded for this clonotype. CDR3 coding DNA: TGTGCCAGCAGCTGGGGACAGGGGGCGGGAGAGCAGTACGTC. Its translation: CASSWGQGAGEQYV. The chain joins TRBV7-2 to TRBJ2-7; 12 nucleotides match TRBD1. This CDR3 spans 14 amino acids. Looked up from germline, CDR1 is SGHTA and CDR2 is FQGNSA. J gave up 7 bases and V 4 bases, and 5 bases lay outside the gene matches.

This clonotype was found many times. The chain links TRBV7-9 to TRBJ1-5; D might be TRBD1 (6 bases). This CDR3 region has 13 residues. V was clipped by 5 bases and J by 5 bases, with 10 bases between them. Germline V gene data show CDR1 as SEHNR and CDR2 as FQNEAQ (reference sequence). The DNA for the CDR3 is TGTGCCAGCAGCCATCGGACAGATCAGCCCCAGCATTTT. Protein: CASSHRTDQPQHF. Full variable domain (missing parts from reference TRBV7-9 and TRBJ1-5): DTGVSQNPRHKITKRGQNVTFRCDPISEHNRLYWYRQTLGQGPEFLTYFQNEAQLEKSRLLSDRFSAERPKGSFSTLEIQRTEQGDSAMYLCASSHRTDQPQHFGDGTRLSIL.

The chain couples TRBV28 to TRBJ2-5; TRBD1 or TRBD2 may be the D gene (5 bases each). Trimming took 8 bases from V and 0 from J, leaving 13 bases between them. The germline gives CDR1 MDHEN, CDR2 SYDVKM. The CDR3 consists of 14 residues. CDR3: CASREGRNQETQYF. The CDR3 DNA is TGTGCCAGCCGAGAGGGACGGAACCAAGAGACCCAGTACTTC.

The chain recombines TRBV5-1 with TRBJ2-2; 13 bases map to TRBD2. This CDR3 comprises 18 residues. Germline V lookup: CDR1 SGHRS, CDR2 YFSETQ. V lost 5 bases and J lost 0; bases outside the gene matches: 7. This CDR3 reads CASSFRLAGGTNTGELFF. CDR3 coding DNA: TGCGCCAGCAGTTTTCGACTAGCGGGAGGTACGAACACCGGGGAGCTGTTTTTT.

This clonotype was detected many times. V and J are TRBV7-2 and TRBJ2-1, with TRBD2 matching 7 bases. From germline, CDR1 is SGHTA and CDR2 FQGNSA. Germline trimming cut 5 bases from V and 6 bases from J; bases unmatched to any gene: 10. The CDR3 spans 15 residues. The CDR3 coding sequence is TGTGCCAGCAGCCCCGCGGGAGCGCGAGGCAATGAGCAGTTCTTC. Translated, it gives CASSPAGARGNEQFF.

The chain recombines TRBV20-1 with TRBJ2-5; TRBD2 matches 10 bases. V gave up 0 bases and J gave up 2 bases; unmatched junction bases: 9. The V gene's germline CDR1 is DFQATT and CDR2 SNEGSKA (reference sequence). CDR3 size: 17 residues. The CDR3, as DNA: TGCAGTGCTAGAGATCCCCTAGCGGGGGCCCAACAAGAGACCCAGTACTTC. Its protein is CSARDPLAGAQQETQYF.

This chain connects TRBV28 to TRBJ2-1; D could derive from TRBD1 or TRBD2 (5 bases each). Germline lookup yields CDR1 MDHEN and CDR2 SYDVKM. The CDR3 has 15 amino acids. The V gene lost 6 bases and the J gene lost 1 base, with 13 bases spanning the gap. The DNA of the CDR3 is TGTGCCAGCAGACCCCAGGGACCATCCTACAATGAGCAGTTCTTC. This codes for CASRPQGPSYNEQFF.

This clonotype has ten or more counts. The chain is built from TRBV7-3 and TRBJ2-1, with TRBD2 identical over 14 bases. CDR1 is SGHTA, CDR2 FQGTGA, per germline. The CDR3 is made up of 14 amino acids. V trimming: 5 bases; J trimming: 7 bases; junction bases outside the gene matches: 1. The CDR3 DNA reads TGTGCCAGCAGCCGACTAGCGGGGGGGAATGAGCAGTTCTTC. It encodes CASSRLAGGNEQFF.

This chain uses TRBV28 with TRBJ2-2, with no clear D. From germline, CDR1 is MDHEN and CDR2 SYDVKM. Trimming pared 5 bases from V and 8 bases from J, leaving 9 bases between. This CDR3 has 12 residues. The CDR3 bases are TGTGCCAGCAGTCCCCGGATTGGGGAGCTGTTTTTT. It is translated as CASSPRIGELFF.

This rearrangement joins TRBV7-9 to TRBJ1-2; D is perhaps TRBD1 (6 bases). Germline values: CDR1 SEHNR, CDR2 FQNEAQ (reference sequence). This CDR3 comprises 12 residues. The V and J ends lost 8 bases and 7 bases respectively, with 14 bases between them. The DNA for the CDR3 is TGTGCCAGCGACGGGGGGGCGGGTGGCTACACCTTC. It is translated as CASDGGAGGYTF.

This clonotype was observed a handful of times. The chain has TRBV6-4 and TRBJ2-7, with TRBD1 as a possible D gene (6 bases). This CDR3 has 14 residues. V was shortened by 4 bases and J by 2 bases, with 12 bases between the two germline ends. CDR1 and CDR2 from the germline V gene are MRHNA and SNTAGT. CDR3 DNA: TGTGCCAGCAGTGTGACCGCAGGGGCCTACGAGCAGTACTTC. Translation gives CASSVTAGAYEQYF.

This clonotype was detected a few times. This chain links TRBV20-1 with TRBJ2-3; TRBD2 aligns across 12 bases. This CDR3 region has 15 residues. Germline loops: CDR1 DFQATT, CDR2 SNEGSKA (reference sequence). J was trimmed by 2 bases and V by 6 bases; bases with no gene match: 6. The CDR3 DNA reads as TGCAGTGCCACGACTAGCGGGGGAGCCACAGATACGCAGTATTTT. Encoded protein: CSATTSGGATDTQYF.

V gene TRBV5-6 combines with J gene TRBJ2-7, with 7 bases that match TRBD2. Germline CDR1 reads SGHDT; CDR2 reads YYEEEE. V trimming: 4 bases; J trimming: 2 bases; junction bases outside the gene matches: 6. The CDR3 runs 14 residues. CDR3 loop: CASSVGLPPYEQYV. The CDR3 bases are TGTGCCAGCAGCGTGGGACTACCACCCTACGAGCAGTACGTC.

The J gene is TRBJ1-1, the V gene TRBV20-1, with D uncertain. The CDR3 runs 14 residues. Germline loops: CDR1 DFQATT, CDR2 SNEGSKA (reference sequence). Trimming shortened V by 2 bases and J by 4 bases, and 14 bases separated the two germline ends. The CDR3 loop reads CSARRARGSTEAFF. CDR3 coding DNA: TGCAGTGCTAGACGGGCCCGAGGCAGCACTGAAGCTTTCTTT.

This clonotype turned up a few times. The V gene is TRBV29-1, the J gene TRBJ1-1; TRBD1 matches at 12 bases. The CDR3 contains 17 residues. Germline values: CDR1 SQVTM, CDR2 ANQGSEA. J was trimmed by 0 bases and V by 3 bases; bases with no gene match: 8. In nucleotides, the CDR3 is TGCAGCGTTGACCGGGGACAGGGGGCCCTAATGAACACTGAAGCTTTCTTT. It codes for CSVDRGQGALMNTEAFF.

This clonotype has just a few counts. J is TRBJ2-1 and V is TRBV15; D not resolved. The CDR3 length is 15 residues. The V gene lost 2 bases and the J gene lost 11 bases, with 19 bases spanning the gap. Germline V CDR1 and CDR2: LNHNV, YYDKDF (reference sequence). In DNA, the CDR3 is TGTGCCACCAGCAGACAACCCGGGCAATATGAAAAGCAGTTCTTC. Protein: CATSRQPGQYEKQFF.

This clonotype has a handful of counts. The J gene is TRBJ1-1, the V gene TRBV7-2; weak D call: TRBD1 (5 bases). The germline V gene encodes CDR1 SGHTA and CDR2 FQGNSA. The length of the CDR3 is 15 residues. V was trimmed by 6 bases and J by 3 bases, leaving 17 bases between them. In DNA, the CDR3 is TGTGCCAGCAGTCTTATGGGGCGCCAGGACACTGAAGCTTTCTTT. This codes for CASSLMGRQDTEAFF.